This is a list of T cell receptor beta chains from one sample in a study of CD8 T cells in Susac syndrome. TCRdb independently ran MiXCR on the immunoSEQ multiplex PCR reads; one entry per CDR3 protein. The table includes approximately 170,000 distinct CDR3 sequences, 92% detected once. The sequenced sample was CD4+ T cells from PBMCs. All receptors come from a human donor in good health. The CDR3 runs from the conserved cysteine through the conserved F or W. A D gene is named only where the DNA matches it firmly. Expanded clones get a size class; other rows say once, few or many, or leave the size out.

j_call: TRBJ2-1; clone_size: .; v_call: TRBV7-9; d_call: .; cdr3_aa: CASRHTGASSYNEQFF; cdr3_nt: TGTGCCAGCAGACATACCGGGGCCAGCTCCTACAATGAGCAGTTCTTC
j_call: TRBJ1-5; clone_size: .; v_call: TRBV5-4; d_call: TRBD1; cdr3_aa: CASSADREDQPQHF; cdr3_nt: TGTGCCAGCAGCGCGGACAGGGAGGATCAGCCCCAGCATTTT
j_call: TRBJ2-1; clone_size: .; v_call: TRBV2; d_call: TRBD2; cdr3_aa: CASSDGRAAEQFF; cdr3_nt: TGTGCCAGCAGTGACGGGAGGGCCGCTGAGCAGTTCTTC
j_call: TRBJ2-1; clone_size: .; v_call: TRBV11-2; d_call: .; cdr3_aa: CASSPAGAGRNEQFF; cdr3_nt: TGTGCCAGCAGCCCCGCGGGGGCAGGGCGAAATGAGCAGTTCTTC
j_call: TRBJ1-4; clone_size: .; v_call: TRBV7-2; d_call: TRBD1; cdr3_aa: CASSLGQGEAEKLFF; cdr3_nt: TGTGCCAGCAGCTTGGGACAGGGCGAAGCTGAAAAACTGTTTTTT
j_call: TRBJ2-7; clone_size: .; v_call: TRBV7-9; d_call: .; cdr3_aa: CASSGPHRLEQYF; cdr3_nt: TGTGCCAGCTCGGGGCCCCATCGACTAGAGCAGTACTTC
j_call: TRBJ2-6; clone_size: .; v_call: TRBV7-3; d_call: .; cdr3_aa: CASSPEGSSGANVLTF; cdr3_nt: TGTGCCAGCAGCCCGGAGGGGAGCTCTGGGGCCAACGTCCTGACTTTC
j_call: TRBJ1-2; clone_size: .; v_call: TRBV2; d_call: TRBD1; cdr3_aa: CASSSDRGRGYTF; cdr3_nt: TGTGCCAGCAGTTCGGACAGGGGTAGAGGATACACCTTC
j_call: TRBJ2-4; clone_size: few; v_call: TRBV7-9; d_call: TRBD2; cdr3_aa: CASSPSGGVNIQYF; cdr3_nt: TGTGCCAGCAGCCCTAGCGGGGGCGTCAACATTCAGTACTTC
j_call: TRBJ1-1; clone_size: .; v_call: TRBV4-1; d_call: .; cdr3_aa: CASSLEPARVTEAFF; cdr3_nt: TGCGCCAGCAGCCTTGAACCTGCCCGGGTGACTGAAGCTTTCTTT
j_call: TRBJ2-1; clone_size: .; v_call: TRBV5-1; d_call: .; cdr3_aa: CASSPPASAVSNEQFF; cdr3_nt: TGCGCCAGCAGCCCCCCGGCTAGCGCGGTATCAAATGAGCAGTTCTTC
j_call: TRBJ1-1; clone_size: .; v_call: TRBV12-3/TRBV12-4; d_call: TRBD1; cdr3_aa: CASSARTGQTEAFF; cdr3_nt: TGTGCCAGCAGTGCCCGGACAGGGCAAACTGAAGCTTTCTTT
j_call: TRBJ1-2; clone_size: .; v_call: TRBV13; d_call: .; cdr3_aa: CASSLGRRSYGYTF; cdr3_nt: TGTGCCAGCAGCTTAGGCCGCAGATCCTATGGCTACACCTTC
j_call: TRBJ2-5; clone_size: .; v_call: TRBV6-2/TRBV6-3; d_call: .; cdr3_aa: CASSYNAGVWETQYF; cdr3_nt: TGTGCCAGCAGTTATAACGCAGGGGTTTGGGAGACCCAGTACTTC
j_call: TRBJ2-1; clone_size: .; v_call: TRBV3-1; d_call: .; cdr3_aa: CASSQTETVYNEQFF; cdr3_nt: TGTGCCAGCAGCCAGACAGAGACGGTTTACAATGAGCAGTTCTTC
j_call: TRBJ1-2; clone_size: .; v_call: TRBV3-1; d_call: .; cdr3_aa: CASSHTAPHGYGYTF; cdr3_nt: TGTGCCAGCAGCCATACCGCACCTCATGGCTATGGCTACACCTTC
j_call: TRBJ1-1; clone_size: .; v_call: TRBV18; d_call: .; cdr3_aa: CASSPRGRRAEAFF; cdr3_nt: TGTGCCAGCTCACCGAGGGGACGGCGCGCTGAAGCTTTCTTT
j_call: TRBJ2-7; clone_size: once; v_call: TRBV9; d_call: .; cdr3_aa: CASSSEIGFREQYF; cdr3_nt: TGTGCCAGCAGCTCCGAGATTGGTTTTCGCGAGCAGTACTTC
j_call: TRBJ2-5; clone_size: .; v_call: TRBV7-8; d_call: .; cdr3_aa: CASSPRPGAAGETQYF; cdr3_nt: TGTGCCAGCAGCCCCCGCCCGGGGGCGGCTGGGGAGACCCAGTACTTC
j_call: TRBJ2-2; clone_size: .; v_call: TRBV12-3/TRBV12-4; d_call: TRBD2; cdr3_aa: CASSWTSGRSGELFF; cdr3_nt: TGTGCCAGCAGTTGGACTAGCGGGAGATCCGGGGAGCTGTTTTTT
j_call: TRBJ2-1; clone_size: .; v_call: TRBV7-9; d_call: .; cdr3_aa: CASSFPLERSYNEQFF; cdr3_nt: TGTGCCAGCAGCTTCCCGCTGGAGCGTTCCTACAATGAGCAGTTCTTC
j_call: TRBJ2-7; clone_size: .; v_call: TRBV5-4; d_call: .; cdr3_aa: CASSLTSDEQYF; cdr3_nt: TGTGCCAGCAGCTTGACGTCTGACGAGCAGTACTTC
j_call: TRBJ2-1; clone_size: once; v_call: TRBV4-3; d_call: TRBD1; cdr3_aa: CASSQGGAGDREQFF; cdr3_nt: TGCGCCAGCAGCCAAGGTGGAGCAGGGGACAGGGAGCAGTTCTTC
j_call: TRBJ1-1; clone_size: .; v_call: TRBV5-1; d_call: TRBD1; cdr3_aa: CASSLGPGQGDLTEAFF; cdr3_nt: TGCGCCAGCAGCTTGGGGCCGGGACAGGGGGATCTCACTGAAGCTTTCTTT
j_call: TRBJ2-1; clone_size: once; v_call: TRBV3-1; d_call: TRBD2; cdr3_aa: CASSQLAGAIREQFF; cdr3_nt: TGTGCCAGCAGCCAGCTAGCGGGAGCTATTAGGGAGCAGTTCTTC
j_call: TRBJ2-2; clone_size: .; v_call: TRBV4-3; d_call: .; cdr3_aa: CASSQDVWGAGELFF; cdr3_nt: TGCGCCAGCAGCCAAGATGTGTGGGGAGCCGGGGAGCTGTTTTTT
j_call: TRBJ1-5; clone_size: .; v_call: TRBV6-5; d_call: .; cdr3_aa: CARSPDGSNQPQHF; cdr3_nt: TGTGCCAGATCCCCCGACGGCAGCAATCAGCCCCAGCATTTT
j_call: TRBJ2-7; clone_size: .; v_call: TRBV11-2; d_call: .; cdr3_aa: CASSFQDSYEQYF; cdr3_nt: TGTGCCAGCAGCTTCCAGGACTCCTACGAGCAGTACTTC
j_call: TRBJ1-1; clone_size: once; v_call: TRBV18; d_call: .; cdr3_aa: CASSPAVGQATEAFF; cdr3_nt: TGTGCCAGCTCACCCGCTGTCGGCCAGGCCACTGAAGCTTTCTTT
j_call: TRBJ1-2; clone_size: .; v_call: TRBV5-1; d_call: .; cdr3_aa: CASSFEPALNYGYTF; cdr3_nt: TGCGCCAGCAGCTTCGAGCCTGCCTTAAACTATGGCTACACCTTC
j_call: TRBJ2-2; clone_size: .; v_call: TRBV29-1; d_call: TRBD2; cdr3_aa: CSVRGRAPGELFF; cdr3_nt: TGCAGCGTTCGCGGGAGGGCCCCCGGGGAGCTGTTTTTT
j_call: TRBJ2-2; clone_size: once; v_call: TRBV12-3/TRBV12-4; d_call: TRBD2; cdr3_aa: CASSQFAGVSGELFF; cdr3_nt: TGTGCCAGCAGTCAATTTGCGGGAGTTTCCGGGGAGCTGTTTTTT
j_call: TRBJ2-5; clone_size: .; v_call: TRBV18; d_call: .; cdr3_aa: CASSPSLGTPTRGETQYF; cdr3_nt: TGTGCCAGCTCACCGAGTCTGGGGACGCCAACGAGGGGAGAGACCCAGTACTTC
j_call: TRBJ2-7; clone_size: .; v_call: TRBV18; d_call: TRBD2; cdr3_aa: CASSLGLAGVDEQYF; cdr3_nt: TGTGCCAGCTCACTCGGACTAGCGGGAGTGGATGAGCAGTACTTC
j_call: TRBJ2-2; clone_size: .; v_call: TRBV7-3; d_call: .; cdr3_aa: CASSLQHTGELFF; cdr3_nt: TGTGCCAGCAGCTTACAGCACACCGGGGAGCTGTTTTTT
j_call: TRBJ2-1; clone_size: .; v_call: TRBV19; d_call: .; cdr3_aa: CASSIDGSYNEQFF; cdr3_nt: TGTGCCAGTAGTATAGATGGTAGCTACAATGAGCAGTTCTTC
j_call: TRBJ1-2; clone_size: .; v_call: TRBV6-4; d_call: .; cdr3_aa: CASSPDTLQGYTF; cdr3_nt: TGTGCCAGCAGTCCTGACACTCTACAGGGCTACACCTTC
j_call: TRBJ2-2; clone_size: .; v_call: TRBV20-1; d_call: TRBD2; cdr3_aa: CSARESGSTGELFF; cdr3_nt: TGCAGTGCTAGAGAAAGCGGGAGCACCGGGGAGCTGTTTTTT
j_call: TRBJ2-7; clone_size: .; v_call: TRBV30; d_call: TRBD1; cdr3_aa: CAWGDSRYEQYF; cdr3_nt: TGTGCCTGGGGGGACAGTCGCTACGAGCAGTACTTC
j_call: TRBJ2-1; clone_size: .; v_call: TRBV20-1; d_call: .; cdr3_aa: CSARWGGQFF; cdr3_nt: TGCAGTGCTAGGTGGGGAGGGCAGTTCTTC
j_call: TRBJ1-5; clone_size: .; v_call: TRBV20-1; d_call: .; cdr3_aa: CSHTGNNQPQHF; cdr3_nt: TGCAGTCATACAGGGAATAATCAGCCCCAGCATTTT
j_call: TRBJ1-5; clone_size: .; v_call: TRBV6-6; d_call: .; cdr3_aa: CASSLVDSNQPQHF; cdr3_nt: TGTGCCAGCAGTTTAGTAGATAGCAATCAGCCCCAGCATTTT
j_call: TRBJ2-3; clone_size: .; v_call: TRBV7-2; d_call: .; cdr3_aa: CASSLFRFIQDTQYF; cdr3_nt: TGTGCCAGCAGCTTATTTCGGTTTATTCAAGATACGCAGTATTTT
j_call: TRBJ2-1; clone_size: .; v_call: TRBV5-6; d_call: TRBD2; cdr3_aa: CASSWGLYSYNEQFF; cdr3_nt: TGTGCCAGCAGCTGGGGACTATACTCCTACAATGAGCAGTTCTTC
j_call: TRBJ1-1; clone_size: .; v_call: TRBV28; d_call: .; cdr3_aa: CASSLMGPRAFF; cdr3_nt: TGTGCCAGCAGTTTAATGGGACCGAGGGCTTTCTTT
j_call: TRBJ2-7; clone_size: .; v_call: TRBV28; d_call: .; cdr3_aa: CASRSGTSYEQYF; cdr3_nt: TGTGCCAGCAGGTCAGGGACCTCCTACGAGCAGTACTTC
j_call: TRBJ2-3; clone_size: .; v_call: TRBV12-3/TRBV12-4; d_call: .; cdr3_aa: CASSLDAGASDTQYF; cdr3_nt: TGTGCCAGCAGTTTAGATGCGGGGGCCTCAGATACGCAGTATTTT
j_call: TRBJ1-5; clone_size: .; v_call: TRBV6-5; d_call: .; cdr3_aa: CASSYGQGNQPQHF; cdr3_nt: TGTGCCAGCAGTTACGGGCAAGGCAATCAGCCCCAGCATTTT
j_call: TRBJ2-5; clone_size: .; v_call: TRBV25-1; d_call: .; cdr3_aa: CASTNTQGTQETQYF; cdr3_nt: TGTGCCAGCACTAACACACAGGGAACCCAAGAGACCCAGTACTTC
j_call: TRBJ2-2; clone_size: .; v_call: TRBV3-1; d_call: .; cdr3_aa: CASSHGEGTGELFF; cdr3_nt: TGTGCCAGCAGCCATGGGGAAGGGACCGGGGAGCTGTTTTTT
j_call: TRBJ2-5; clone_size: .; v_call: TRBV6-5; d_call: .; cdr3_aa: CASSYSKQFQETQYF; cdr3_nt: TGTGCCAGCAGTTACTCGAAACAGTTTCAAGAGACCCAGTACTTC
j_call: TRBJ2-5; clone_size: .; v_call: TRBV6-2/TRBV6-3; d_call: .; cdr3_aa: CASSRTKSQETQYF; cdr3_nt: TGTGCCAGCAGCCGTACGAAGTCCCAAGAGACCCAGTACTTC
j_call: TRBJ2-1; clone_size: .; v_call: TRBV9; d_call: TRBD2; cdr3_aa: CASSPSGTSGSYEQFF; cdr3_nt: TGTGCCAGCAGCCCCTCCGGGACTAGCGGGAGCTATGAGCAGTTCTTC
j_call: TRBJ2-3; clone_size: .; v_call: TRBV7-9; d_call: TRBD1; cdr3_aa: CASSLRTTGVPDTQYF; cdr3_nt: TGTGCCAGCAGCTTAAGGACCACAGGGGTTCCAGATACGCAGTATTTT